The rows below give T cell receptor beta chains drawn from one sample of a study of shared clonotypes between healthy human individuals. Assay: immunoSEQ multiplex PCR; the TCRdb copy retains only in-frame clones and omits some. The repertoire consists of around 700,000 clones, with 55% to 85% occurring once and the leading ten covering around 2%. What was sequenced was memory CD4+ T cells sorted from blood. These receptors all stem from a woman younger than 45 in good health. Both conserved end residues are part of each CDR3. A D gene is named only where the DNA matches it firmly. The size field is filled for only some rows; it gives once, few, many or a size class.

-	-	TRBJ2-5	TRBV27	CASSFRVKETQYF	TGTGCCAGCAGTTTTCGGGTCAAAGAGACCCAGTACTTC
-	-	TRBJ2-4	TRBV5-6	CASSLGGNIQYF	TGTGCCAGCAGCTTGGGAGGGAACATTCAGTACTTC
-	-	TRBJ1-4	TRBV28	CASSLLAGKLFF	TGTGCCAGCAGTTTGTTGGCTGGTAAACTGTTTTTT
once	-	TRBJ2-1	TRBV7-2	CASSLVGVGEQFF	TGTGCCAGCAGCTTAGTTGGTGTGGGGGAGCAGTTCTTC
-	-	TRBJ1-2	TRBV19	CASRLAGTAYGYTF	TGTGCCAGTAGACTGGCCGGGACGGCTTATGGCTACACCTTC
-	-	TRBJ1-2	TRBV11-2	CASSLDLGSYGYTF	TGTGCCAGCAGCTTAGATCTTGGGAGTTATGGCTACACCTTC
-	-	TRBJ2-1	TRBV11-3	CASSLAQGNNEQFF	TGTGCCAGCAGCTTAGCCCAGGGGAACAATGAGCAGTTCTTC
-	TRBD2	TRBJ2-2	TRBV6-5	CASSYSGRVTGELFF	TGTGCCAGCAGTTACTCCGGGAGGGTCACCGGGGAGCTGTTTTTT
medium-sized	-	TRBJ2-2	TRBV6-5	CASKVRRNTGELFF	TGTGCCAGCAAGGTTCGGCGGAACACCGGGGAGCTGTTTTTT
once	-	TRBJ2-3	TRBV5-1	CASRAQGTDTQYF	TGCGCCAGTAGGGCGCAGGGCACAGATACGCAGTATTTT
-	TRBD1	TRBJ1-5	TRBV15	CATIRDRGLINQPQHF	TGTGCCACCATCCGGGACAGGGGTTTGATCAATCAGCCCCAGCATTTT
-	-	TRBJ2-3	TRBV5-1	CASSLSGSTDTQYF	TGCGCCAGCAGTTTAAGCGGGAGCACAGATACGCAGTATTTT
-	-	TRBJ1-1	TRBV5-1	CASNLGDRNTEAFF	TGCGCCAGCAATCTGGGGGATCGGAACACTGAAGCTTTCTTT
-	TRBD2	TRBJ2-3	TRBV4-1	CASSQGGRGDTQYF	TGCGCCAGCAGCCAAGGCGGGAGAGGGGATACGCAGTATTTT
-	-	TRBJ1-1	TRBV5-1	CASSTLSRNTEAFF	TGCGCCAGCAGCACCCTGAGTAGGAACACTGAAGCTTTCTTT
many	-	TRBJ2-2	TRBV29-1	CSVGQSSTGELFF	TGCAGCGTTGGACAGTCGAGCACCGGGGAGCTGTTTTTT
once	-	TRBJ2-6	TRBV7-7	CASSLGHSGANVLTF	TGTGCCAGCAGCTTAGGACACTCTGGGGCCAACGTCCTGACTTTC
-	-	TRBJ1-4	TRBV14	CASSQDLGLGAREKLFF	TGTGCCAGCAGCCAAGATCTTGGCTTGGGGGCTCGGGAAAAACTGTTTTTT
-	TRBD2	TRBJ2-3	TRBV7-2	CASSLASGGVDTQYF	TGTGCCAGCAGCCTAGCTTCGGGAGGAGTAGATACGCAGTATTTT
-	-	TRBJ1-1	TRBV10-1	CASSAELWGDEAFF	TGCGCCAGCAGTGCTGAATTGTGGGGGGATGAAGCTTTCTTT
-	-	TRBJ2-2	TRBV15	CATSRKSTGELFF	TGTGCCACCAGCAGAAAATCCACCGGGGAGCTGTTTTTT
few	-	TRBJ2-2	TRBV5-1	CASSLAWGSGELFF	TGCGCCAGCAGCTTGGCCTGGGGATCCGGGGAGCTGTTTTTT
-	TRBD1	TRBJ2-5	TRBV18	CASSRGQEETQYF	TGTGCCAGCTCACGTGGACAGGAGGAGACCCAGTACTTC
-	-	TRBJ2-3	TRBV27	CASSSNDPYTQYF	TGTGCCAGCAGTTCCAACGATCCGTATACGCAGTATTTT
-	-	TRBJ1-1	TRBV9	CASSPTRGVTEAFF	TGTGCCAGCAGCCCGACACGAGGGGTCACTGAAGCTTTCTTT
-	-	TRBJ1-2	TRBV29-1	CIAGPTPNYGYTF	TGCATTGCGGGCCCCACCCCTAACTATGGCTACACCTTC
-	-	TRBJ2-1	TRBV5-1	CASSLGLGKGEQFF	TGCGCCAGCAGCTTGGGACTAGGAAAGGGTGAGCAGTTCTTC
-	TRBD2	TRBJ2-7	TRBV19	CASSIGLAGGEWYEQYF	TGTGCCAGTAGCATTGGACTAGCGGGAGGGGAGTGGTACGAGCAGTACTTC
-	-	TRBJ2-6	TRBV7-3	CASSVTGANVLTF	TGTGCCAGCAGCGTGACAGGGGCCAACGTCCTGACTTTC
-	TRBD2	TRBJ2-3	TRBV5-1	CASSLVSGSGTDTQYF	TGCGCCAGCAGCTTGGTTAGCGGGAGTGGCACAGATACGCAGTATTTT
-	-	TRBJ2-3	TRBV19	CASKGLPERDTQYF	TGTGCCAGTAAGGGGCTCCCAGAGAGGGATACGCAGTATTTT
-	-	TRBJ1-5	TRBV2	CASSEGSRNQPQHF	TGTGCCAGCAGTGAAGGGAGCCGGAATCAGCCCCAGCATTTT
few	-	TRBJ1-1	TRBV10-3	CAISQGNMNTEAFF	TGTGCCATCAGCCAAGGAAACATGAACACTGAAGCTTTCTTT
-	TRBD2	TRBJ2-5	TRBV7-6	CASSRQLATQETQYF	TGTGCCAGCAGCCGACAACTAGCGACACAAGAGACCCAGTACTTC
once	-	TRBJ1-2	TRBV6-1	CASSGSGTYDGYTF	TGTGCCAGCAGTGGGTCCGGGACATATGATGGCTACACCTTC
-	TRBD2	TRBJ2-2	TRBV7-9	CASSVLADPANTGELFF	TGTGCCAGCAGCGTACTAGCGGACCCCGCGAACACCGGGGAGCTGTTTTTT
-	-	TRBJ2-7	TRBV19	CASSIPGNYEQYF	TGTGCCAGTAGTATTCCCGGGAACTACGAGCAGTACTTC
-	-	TRBJ1-3	TRBV11-2	CASSQKRGFSGNTIYF	TGTGCCAGCAGCCAAAAGAGGGGTTTCTCCGGAAACACCATATATTTT